The present entry profiles one T cell receptor beta chain with its context. The length of the CDR3 is 15 residues. V was cut by 1 base and J by 4 bases, with 12 bases left in between. Looked up from germline, CDR1 is MGHRA and CDR2 is YSYEKL. The data were obtained in a study of blood T cell repertoires in COVID-19. Study as a whole: Spain, Italy and the United States supplied samples that represented acute and convalescent COVID-19.

Profiling relied on immunoSEQ multiplex PCR, and the TCRdb table lists in-frame clones only, not all of them. The sample has about 120,000 clones; 70% to 80% are singletons. The chain is built from TRBV4-1 and TRBJ2-3; TRBD1 might be the D (5 bases). The receptor's source is a man aged 50-60 years with acute or convalescent COVID-19. Material for sequencing was peripheral blood. This CDR3 reads CASSQVSSGPDTQYF. Written as DNA, the CDR3 is TGCGCCAGCAGCCAAGTGTCGTCAGGGCCAGATACGCAGTATTTT.